This paragraph covers one TCR beta chain sequence. Sample time point: sample taken at primary tumor resection. Sequencing of whole RNA from tumor, nontumor lung or frozen PBMC involved no sorting. This entry is derived from a study of spatial heterogeneity in lung cancer. Carried by each TCR cDNA molecule was a unique molecular identifier. TCRdb used MiXCR to reprocess the 5' RACE reads, holding one entry per CDR3 protein. The repertoire includes roughly 1,900 distinct CDR3 sequences, about a sixth of them detected once, and about 26% sits in the top ten. This specimen was normal lung tissue next to the tumor, taken at surgery. The receptor comes from a male donor with early-stage non-small cell lung cancer.

The chain's CDR3 is CASSDPRWGNQPQHF. CDR3 DNA sequence: TGCGCCAGCAGCGATCCGAGATGGGGCAATCAGCCCCAGCATTTT. The chain uses TRBV10-2 and TRBJ1-5; D not resolved. CDR3 length: 15 amino acids. Trimming took off 6 bases at V and 2 bases at J, with 14 bases between the two ends. The germline V gene has CDR1 WSHSY and CDR2 SAAADI.